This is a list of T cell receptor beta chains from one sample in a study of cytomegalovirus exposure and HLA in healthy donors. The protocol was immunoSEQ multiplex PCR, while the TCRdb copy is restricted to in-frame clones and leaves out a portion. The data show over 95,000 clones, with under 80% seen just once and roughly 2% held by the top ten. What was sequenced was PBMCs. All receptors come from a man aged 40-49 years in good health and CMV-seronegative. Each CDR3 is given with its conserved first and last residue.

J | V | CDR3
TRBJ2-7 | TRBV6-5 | CASSRHGQLAYEQYF
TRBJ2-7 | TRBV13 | CASSQYLGLAGPSSYEQYF
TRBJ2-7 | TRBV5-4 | CASSSGTPYEQYF
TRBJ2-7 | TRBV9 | CASRTHYEQYF
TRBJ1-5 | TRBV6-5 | CASSYSGRAGQPQHF
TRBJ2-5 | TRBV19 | CASSIGGQPGETQYF
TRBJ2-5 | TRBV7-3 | CASSPTGMGPQETQYF
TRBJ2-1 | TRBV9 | CASSPVGLAGNEQFF
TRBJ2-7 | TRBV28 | CASRSLGSNRAYEQYF
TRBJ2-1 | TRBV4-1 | CASSPPGLAGINEQFF
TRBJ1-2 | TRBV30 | CAWGRSDYGYTF
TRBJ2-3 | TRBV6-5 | CASSYTAAPNPDTQYF
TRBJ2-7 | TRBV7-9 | CSSSQQIEGTYEQYF
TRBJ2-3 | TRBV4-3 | CASSQDNRGRTDTQYF
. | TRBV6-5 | CASRTTGGYEQYF
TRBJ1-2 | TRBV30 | CAWSVTGAGYTF
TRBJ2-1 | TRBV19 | CASSPLETREQFF
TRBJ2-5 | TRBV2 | CASRGQGETQYF
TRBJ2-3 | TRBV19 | CASSILGGGLTDTQYF
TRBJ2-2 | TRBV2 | CASSEALNGRAGGELFF
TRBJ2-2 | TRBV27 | CASSRGRDNTGELFF
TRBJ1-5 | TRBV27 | CASSSFNQPQHF
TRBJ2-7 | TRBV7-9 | CASSLLVLRGSDEQYF
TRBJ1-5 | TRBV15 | CATSTGEGVGNQPQHF
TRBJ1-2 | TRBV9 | CASTDRDRNGYTF
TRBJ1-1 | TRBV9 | CASSPVIGGVAEAFF
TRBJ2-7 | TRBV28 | CASSLPRDTTYEQYF
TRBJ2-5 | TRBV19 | CASSKGGPRDTQYF